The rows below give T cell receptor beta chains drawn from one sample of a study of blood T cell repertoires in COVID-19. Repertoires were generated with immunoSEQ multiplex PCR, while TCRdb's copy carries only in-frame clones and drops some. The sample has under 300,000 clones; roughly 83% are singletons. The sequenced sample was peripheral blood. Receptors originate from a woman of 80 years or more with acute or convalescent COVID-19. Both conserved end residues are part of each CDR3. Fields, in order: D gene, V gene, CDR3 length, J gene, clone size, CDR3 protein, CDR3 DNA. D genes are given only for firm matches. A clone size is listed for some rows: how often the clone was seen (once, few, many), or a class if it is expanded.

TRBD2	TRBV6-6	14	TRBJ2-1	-	CASSGGGIYNEQFF	TGTGCCAGCTCGGGCGGGGGAATATACAATGAGCAGTTCTTC
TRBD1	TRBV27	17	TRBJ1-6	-	CASSPRTGPFGNSPLHF	TGTGCCAGCAGTCCCCGGACAGGTCCCTTCGGTAATTCACCCCTCCACTTT
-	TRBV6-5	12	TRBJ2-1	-	CASSRTENEQFF	TGTGCCAGCAGTAGGACAGAAAATGAGCAGTTCTTC
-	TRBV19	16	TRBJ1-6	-	CASSISGEFYNSPLHF	TGTGCCAGTAGTATCTCCGGGGAGTTCTATAATTCACCCCTCCACTTT
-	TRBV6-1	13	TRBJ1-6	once	CASSDRYNSPLHF	TGTGCCAGCAGTGACAGATATAATTCACCCCTCCACTTT
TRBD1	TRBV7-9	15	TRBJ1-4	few	CASSGRTGLNEKLFF	TGTGCCAGCAGTGGTCGGACAGGGTTAAATGAAAAACTGTTTTTT
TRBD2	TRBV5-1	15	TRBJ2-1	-	CASRPTSGDRDEQFF	TGCGCCAGCAGGCCGACTAGCGGGGATAGGGATGAGCAGTTCTTC
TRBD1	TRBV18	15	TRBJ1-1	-	CASSPGQGYGTEAFF	TGTGCCAGCTCACCAGGACAGGGCTATGGGACTGAAGCTTTCTTT
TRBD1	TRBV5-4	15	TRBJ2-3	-	CASSLGQGYTDTQYF	TGTGCCAGCAGCCTGGGACAGGGGTACACAGATACGCAGTATTTT
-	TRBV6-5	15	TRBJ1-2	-	CASKDRTHAIYGYTF	TGTGCCAGCAAGGACCGGACACATGCTATTTATGGCTACACCTTC
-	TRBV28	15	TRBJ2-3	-	CASRRPGGNTDTQYF	TGTGCCAGCAGACGGCCAGGAGGAAACACAGATACGCAGTATTTT
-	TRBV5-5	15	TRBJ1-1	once	CASSPIPTLNTEAFF	TGTGCCAGCAGCCCCATACCAACACTGAACACTGAAGCTTTCTTT
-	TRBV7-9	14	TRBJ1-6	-	CASSLDRDNSPLHF	TGTGCCAGCAGCTTAGACAGGGACAATTCACCCCTCCACTTT
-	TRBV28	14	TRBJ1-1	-	CASSLTGGGTEAFF	TGTGCCAGCAGTTTGACAGGCGGGGGCACTGAAGCTTTCTTT
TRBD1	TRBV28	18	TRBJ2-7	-	CASSSTPVSDRGRPEQYF	TGTGCCAGCAGTTCCACACCCGTTTCGGACAGGGGGCGCCCCGAGCAGTACTTC
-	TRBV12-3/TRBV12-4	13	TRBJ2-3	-	CASSLARTDTQYF	TGTGCCAGCAGTTTAGCGAGGACAGATACGCAGTATTTT
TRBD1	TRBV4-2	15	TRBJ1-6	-	CASSQNRDRNSPLHF	TGTGCCAGCAGCCAAAACCGGGACAGGAATTCACCCCTCCACTTT
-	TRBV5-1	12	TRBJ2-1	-	CASSFSQYEQFF	TGCGCCAGCAGCTTCTCACAGTATGAGCAGTTCTTC
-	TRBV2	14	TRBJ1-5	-	CASSVKKRDQPQHF	TGTGCCAGCAGTGTAAAAAAGAGAGATCAGCCCCAGCATTTT
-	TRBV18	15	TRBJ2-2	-	CASSPRAGSSGELFF	TGTGCCAGCTCACCAAGGGCAGGGTCGTCCGGGGAGCTGTTTTTT
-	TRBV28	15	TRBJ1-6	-	CASRRRRQPNSPLHF	TGTGCCAGCAGAAGGAGGAGGCAGCCTAATTCACCCCTCCACTTT
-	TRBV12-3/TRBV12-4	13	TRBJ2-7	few	CASSLGSSYEQYF	TGTGCCAGCAGTTTAGGTTCATCATACGAGCAGTACTTC
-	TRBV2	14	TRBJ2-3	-	CASRWTASTDTQYF	TGTGCCAGCAGATGGACAGCTAGCACAGATACGCAGTATTTT
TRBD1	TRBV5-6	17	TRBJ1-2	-	CASSLEGQGALNYGYTF	TGTGCCAGCAGCTTGGAAGGGCAGGGGGCCTTGAACTATGGCTACACCTTC
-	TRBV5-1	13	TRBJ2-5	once	CASSLGLVETQYF	TGCGCCAGCAGCTTGGGGCTTGTGGAGACCCAGTACTTC